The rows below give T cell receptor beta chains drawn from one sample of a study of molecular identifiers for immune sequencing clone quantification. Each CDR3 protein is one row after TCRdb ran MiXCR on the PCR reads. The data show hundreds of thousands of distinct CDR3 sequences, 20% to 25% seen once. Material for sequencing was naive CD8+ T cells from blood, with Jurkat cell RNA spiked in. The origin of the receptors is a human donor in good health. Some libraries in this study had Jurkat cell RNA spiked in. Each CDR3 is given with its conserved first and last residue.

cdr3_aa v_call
CASSDGMGGELFF TRBV7-9
CASRWAGKSTDTQYF TRBV19
CASGTQGGIAFF TRBV6-2/TRBV6-3
CASSYVGGQPQHF TRBV6-2/TRBV6-3
CASSEDTGYEQYF TRBV7-8
CASRSVTSGNHEQYF TRBV5-4
CASSSTGWKGQETQYF TRBV13
CSAPSSSYEQYF TRBV20-1
CATSARDAYNEQFF TRBV24-1
CASSQESGFNTEAFF TRBV4-1
CASSIPGSEYF TRBV21-1
CASSYSGSTYEQYF TRBV6-5
CAWSVTSTGNTIYF TRBV30
CASSWRGMNTGELFF TRBV28
CASSHPYTGLAGSHNEQFF TRBV7-9
CSVKGGTGELFF TRBV29-1
CAITETGFSGELFF TRBV10-3
CASSNSGTGNTEAFF TRBV6-2/TRBV6-3
CASSAPPAGAHQPQHF TRBV6-1
CSAPIWGMGAEAFF TRBV20-1
CATSGASYEQYF TRBV7-9
CASSLFGTENEKLFF TRBV13
CASSWGSGTDTYEQYF TRBV27
CASSDGFLGVEQYF TRBV4-3
CAWSGDILRRPFF TRBV30
CASSFPSSGGNTYEQYF TRBV7-2
CASSSSGTAAYEQYF TRBV7-8
CASSSGQGMETQYF TRBV7-9
CASSDGKGSTDTQYF TRBV9
CASSLFPETSSYEQYF TRBV28
CASSTRVYEQYF TRBV21-1
CASSQESNQPQHF TRBV4-1
CASSPDRETDTQYF TRBV7-6
CSVEEDGGYEQYF TRBV29-1
CASSFARDRGTHEQYF TRBV6-2/TRBV6-3
CASSLKADTEAFF TRBV11-2
CASSTSNTDTQYF TRBV19
CASSPLGGSAYEQYF TRBV28
CSARDQWPAERALVPEAFF TRBV20-1
CASSLGSQETQYF TRBV7-9
CASSYSSVLASGTEAFF TRBV6-2/TRBV6-3
CASSQDRSLAVPLGTRYF TRBV4-3
CASSLFRSTDTQYF TRBV11-1
CATSRERQNSYNEQFF TRBV15
CASSFGLAGVEDTQYF TRBV5-4
CAISDPGGSGEQYF TRBV10-3
CASSNIGYPYEQYF TRBV4-3
CASSLAGLPTYEQYF TRBV5-1
CASSQEEGDSSYEQYF TRBV4-1
CASSPGSLSYEQYF TRBV11-2
CASSPRAGTGLGSEQFF TRBV11-3
CASLDGGGLNEQYF TRBV12-3/TRBV12-4
CASSLGQGSNEKLFF TRBV7-9
CASSVAGDVRGSTDTQYF TRBV9
CASSTGQRGKGEQYF TRBV19
CASRTGGFTSTDTQYF TRBV6-1
CASSTPRDGDTGELFF TRBV7-9
CASSDGDFTYEQYF TRBV6-2/TRBV6-3
CASSQAATSSYNSPLHF TRBV4-3